This TCR beta chain came from a study of cytomegalovirus exposure and HLA in healthy donors. CDR3 length: 14 residues. From germline, CDR1 is MNHEY and CDR2 SMNVEV (reference sequence). V lost 9 bases to trimming and J lost 2 bases, with 17 bases between them. PCR amplification relied on 60 Vbeta primers (plus 13 Jbeta primers). TCRdb keeps only in-frame clones here, not all; method: immunoSEQ multiplex PCR. This table holds 130,000 to 150,000 clones, roughly 80% found once. Sequencing was done on a sample of PBMCs. This receptor was obtained from a woman aged 40 to 55 in good health and CMV-seropositive. The gene calls are TRBV27 and TRBJ2-7; no clear D gene. The CDR3 DNA is TGTGCCAGTAAAAGATCGGCAGGAACCTACGAGCAGTACTTC. It yields the protein CASKRSAGTYEQYF.